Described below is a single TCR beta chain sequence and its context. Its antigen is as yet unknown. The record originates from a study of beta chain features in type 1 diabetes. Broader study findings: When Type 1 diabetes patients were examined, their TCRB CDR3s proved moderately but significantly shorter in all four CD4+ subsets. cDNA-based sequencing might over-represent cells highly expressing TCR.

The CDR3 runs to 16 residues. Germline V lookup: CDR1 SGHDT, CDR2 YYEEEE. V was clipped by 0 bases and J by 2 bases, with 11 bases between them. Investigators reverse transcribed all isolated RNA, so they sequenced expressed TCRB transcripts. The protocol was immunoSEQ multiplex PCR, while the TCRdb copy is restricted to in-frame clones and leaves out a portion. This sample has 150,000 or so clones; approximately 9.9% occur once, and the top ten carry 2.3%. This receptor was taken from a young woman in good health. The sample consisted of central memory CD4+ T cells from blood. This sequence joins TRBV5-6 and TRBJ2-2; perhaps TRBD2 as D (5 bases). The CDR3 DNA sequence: TGTGCCAGCAGCTTGGCTCCGGGATATAACACCGGGGAGCTGTTTTTT. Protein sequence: CASSLAPGYNTGELFF. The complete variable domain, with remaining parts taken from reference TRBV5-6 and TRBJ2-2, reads DAGVTQSPTHLIKTRGQQVTLRCSPKSGHDTVSWYQQALGQGPQFIFQYYEEEERQRGNFPDRFSGHQFPNYSSELNVNALLLGDSALYLCASSLAPGYNTGELFFGEGSRLTVL.